This is a list of T cell receptor beta chains from one sample in a study of T cells in Graves' hyperthyroidism and ophthalmopathy. TCRdb ran MiXCR on the multiplex PCR reads and lists one entry per CDR3 protein. Of some 620,000 distinct CDR3 sequences in the sample, about 16% were seen once. The specimen sequenced was blood. The receptors originated from a woman younger than 45 with Graves' hyperthyroidism. Both conserved end residues are part of each CDR3. The D gene is left open where the match is weak. Rows give clone size only sometimes, using once, few, many, or a class for an expanded clone.

>TRBJ2-5|NA|TRBD1|TRBV14
TGTGCCAGCAGCCCTATCGACAGGGCGCTACAGTACTTC
CASSPIDRALQYF
>TRBJ2-2|NA|NA|TRBV19
TGTGCCAGTAGTATAGTATCAGGAGCGGGCGGGGAGCTGTTTTTT
CASSIVSGAGGELFF
>TRBJ1-6|many|NA|TRBV30
TGTGCCTGGTTGGGGGGGTATAATTCACCCCTCCACTTT
CAWLGGYNSPLHF
>TRBJ2-1|few|NA|TRBV29-1
TGCAGCGTGGGTGGCAGCTCCTACAATGAGCAGTTCTTC
CSVGGSSYNEQFF
>TRBJ2-7|few|NA|TRBV3-1
TGTGCCAGCAGCCGGGCGCAGGGGATTTACGAGCAGTACTTC
CASSRAQGIYEQYF
>TRBJ2-2|NA|NA|TRBV2
TGTGCCAGCATCCGAAGCCTTGGCACCGGGGAGCTGTTTTTT
CASIRSLGTGELFF
>TRBJ1-1|many|NA|TRBV5-8
TGTGCCAGCAGCTTGAGAGCAGGCCGCACTGAAGCTTTCTTT
CASSLRAGRTEAFF
>TRBJ2-1|few|TRBD1|TRBV9
TGTGCCAGCAGCGTAGCATCGGCCAGTGGACAGGGTAGATACAATGAGCAGTTCTTC
CASSVASASGQGRYNEQFF
>TRBJ2-3|NA|TRBD2|TRBV11-3
TGTGCCAGCAGCTCTATAAGACTAGCAGTGAGCACAGATACGCAGTATTTT
CASSSIRLAVSTDTQYF
>TRBJ2-2|many|TRBD2|TRBV11-2
TGTGCCAGCAGCCTCCCGGGACTAGGGAACACCGGGGAGCTGTTTTTT
CASSLPGLGNTGELFF
>TRBJ2-1|many|NA|TRBV28
TGTGCCAGCAGTCCTACCCCGGGGGTTAGTGAGCAGTTCTTC
CASSPTPGVSEQFF
>TRBJ2-2|many|TRBD1|TRBV20-1
TGCAGTGCCTCCTGGACAGGGGGCGGCGGGGAGCTGTTTTTT
CSASWTGGGGELFF
>TRBJ2-3|NA|TRBD1|TRBV11-3
TGTGCCAGCGGACGCGGACAGGGAACAGATACGCAGTATTTT
CASGRGQGTDTQYF
>TRBJ2-1|many|TRBD2|TRBV3-1
TGTGCCAGCAGCCAAGATAGCGGGGGACAGCAGCAGTTCTTC
CASSQDSGGQQQFF
>TRBJ2-1|many|NA|TRBV7-7
TGTGCTAGCAGCTTAGAGCCTTACAATGAGCAGTTCTTC
CASSLEPYNEQFF
>TRBJ1-1|few|NA|TRBV19
TGTGCCAGTTTCAGGGACGGAATTGAAGCTTTCTTT
CASFRDGIEAFF
>TRBJ1-1|few|TRBD1|TRBV6-1
TGTGCCAGCAGTGGATGGACAGGGCGGGGGGACACTGAAGCTTTCTTT
CASSGWTGRGDTEAFF
>TRBJ1-6|NA|NA|TRBV20-1
TGCAGTGCTAGAGATCAGGATCGGACAACTATCTATTCACCCCTCCACTTT
CSARDQDRTTIYSPLHF
>TRBJ1-1|few|TRBD1|TRBV29-1
TGCAGCGTACGACAGGGAGGGACTGAAGCTTTCTTT
CSVRQGGTEAFF
>TRBJ2-7|NA|NA|TRBV10-2
TGCGCCAGCACCGGTTTGAGCGTTGCCTACGAGCAGTACTTC
CASTGLSVAYEQYF
>TRBJ1-2|NA|NA|TRBV20-1
TGCGGTGCCAGCGATAGTTCGCGGCATGGCTACACCTTC
CGASDSSRHGYTF
>TRBJ1-1|NA|NA|TRBV5-5
TGTGCCAGCAGCGTGACAGGTACTGAAGCTTTCTTT
CASSVTGTEAFF